The 6 T cell receptor beta chains below come from one sample, sequenced in a study of blood T cell repertoires in COVID-19 (dated by TCRdb to between 2020 and 2021). Library preparation was by the immunoSEQ multiplex PCR assay. TCRdb took this table from immuneACCESS and kept in-frame rearrangements with V and J called. Such tables lack part of the clones; where checked against another copy, unresolved V genes explain under half of the gap, and the rest is unexplained. The sample records roughly 400,000 clones, just over 90% of which are singletons. Together, the top ten hold roughly 0.9% of the sample. The sample comprised PBMCs or T cells enriched from blood (not recorded which). These receptors all come from a middle-aged woman who had been exposed to COVID-19.

The chain is built from TRBV2 and TRBJ2-1; TRBD2 matches at 9 bases. V lost 2 bases to trimming and J lost 6 bases; unmatched junction nucleotides: 8. This CDR3 contains 16 residues. Germline V gene data show CDR1 as SNHLY and CDR2 as FYNNEI. The DNA of the CDR3 is TGTGCCAGCAGTGAAATAGGGCTAGCGGGACCCAATGAGCAGTTCTTC. It encodes CASSEIGLAGPNEQFF.

The chain links TRBV10-2 to TRBJ1-1; a weak D match, TRBD1 (5 bases). Germline V CDR1 and CDR2: WSHSY, SAAADI. Between the trimmed V and J ends, which lost 6 bases and 5 bases, there was a span of 10 bases. The CDR3 spans 12 residues. The chain's CDR3 is CASRGVGTEAFF. The CDR3 bases are TGCGCCAGCAGAGGGGTGGGAACTGAAGCTTTCTTT.

The chain carries TRBV9 and TRBJ1-6; D is ambiguous. CDR1 is SGDLS, CDR2 YYNGEE, per germline. CDR3 length: 16 amino acids. Trimming cost V 4 bases and J 9 bases, with 20 bases left between them. CDR3 residues: CASSPSVTAAGSPLHF. The CDR3 DNA sequence: TGTGCCAGCAGCCCCTCCGTGACTGCAGCCGGTTCACCCCTCCACTTT.

This chain links TRBV19 with TRBJ2-1; 12 positions match TRBD1. The J segment lost 8 bases and the V segment lost 3 bases, leaving 5 bases of the junction unmatched. CDR3 length: 15 residues. CDR1 is LNHDA and CDR2 is SQIVND in the germline V gene (reference sequence). CDR3 coding DNA: TGTGCCAGTAGTATCCGGGACAGGGGGCCGTATGAGCAGTTCTTC. Translated: CASSIRDRGPYEQFF. Combining the CDR3 with reference TRBV19 and TRBJ2-1 gives the whole variable domain DGGITQSPKYLFRKEGQNVTLSCEQNLNHDAMYWYRQDPGQGLRLIYYSQIVNDFQKGDIAEGYSVSREKKESFPLTVTSAQKNPTAFYLCASSIRDRGPYEQFFGPGTRLTVL.

The genes are TRBV7-2 and TRBJ1-2; 9 bases are shared with TRBD1. CDR1 and CDR2 from the germline V gene are SGHTA and FQGNSA. The CDR3 is made up of 16 amino acids. Losses at the gene ends were 4 bases for V and 6 bases for J; bases not matched to a gene: 12. The chain's CDR3 is CASSSKTRQGGHGYTF. The CDR3 DNA reads as TGTGCCAGCAGCTCCAAGACGAGACAGGGGGGACATGGCTACACCTTC.

The sample holds a few counts of this clone. The V gene is TRBV18, the J gene TRBJ2-7; 11 bases map to TRBD2. Germline V gene sequence: CDR1 KGHSH, CDR2 LQKENI. The CDR3 runs to 15 residues. J was trimmed by 2 bases and V by 4 bases; bases with no gene match: 4. CDR3 DNA: TGTGCCAGCTCACTGGGACTAGCGGATGCCTACGAGCAGTACTTC. This encodes CASSLGLADAYEQYF.